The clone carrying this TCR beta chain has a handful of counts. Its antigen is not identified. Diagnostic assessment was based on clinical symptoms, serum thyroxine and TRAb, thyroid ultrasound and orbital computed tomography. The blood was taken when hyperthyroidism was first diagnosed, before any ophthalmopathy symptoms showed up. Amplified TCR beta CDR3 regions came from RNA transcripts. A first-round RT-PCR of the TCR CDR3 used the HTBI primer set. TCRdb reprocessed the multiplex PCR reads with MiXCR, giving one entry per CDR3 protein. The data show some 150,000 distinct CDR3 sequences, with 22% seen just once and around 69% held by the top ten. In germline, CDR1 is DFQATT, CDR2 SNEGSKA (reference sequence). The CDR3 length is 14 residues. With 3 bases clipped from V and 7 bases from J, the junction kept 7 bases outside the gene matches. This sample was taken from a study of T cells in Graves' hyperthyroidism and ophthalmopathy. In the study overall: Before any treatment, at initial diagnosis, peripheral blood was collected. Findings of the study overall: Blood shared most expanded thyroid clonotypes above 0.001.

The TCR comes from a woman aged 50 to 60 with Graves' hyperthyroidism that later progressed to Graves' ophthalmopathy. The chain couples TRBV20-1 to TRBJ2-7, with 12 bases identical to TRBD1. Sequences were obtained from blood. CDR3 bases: TGCAGTGCTAGTCCGGGACAGGGGGCGGGGGAGCAGTACTTC. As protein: CSASPGQGAGEQYF.